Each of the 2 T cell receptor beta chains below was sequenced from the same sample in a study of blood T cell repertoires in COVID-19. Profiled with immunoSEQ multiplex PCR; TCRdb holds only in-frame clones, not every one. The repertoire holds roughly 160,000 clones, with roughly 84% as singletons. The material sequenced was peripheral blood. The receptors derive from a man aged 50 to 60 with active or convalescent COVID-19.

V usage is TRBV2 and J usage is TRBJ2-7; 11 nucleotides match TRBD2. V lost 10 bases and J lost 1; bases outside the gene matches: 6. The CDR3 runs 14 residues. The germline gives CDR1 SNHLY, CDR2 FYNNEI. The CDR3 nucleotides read TGTGCCACTACTAGCGGGAGTCGGTCCTACGAGCAGTACTTC. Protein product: CATTSGSRSYEQYF.

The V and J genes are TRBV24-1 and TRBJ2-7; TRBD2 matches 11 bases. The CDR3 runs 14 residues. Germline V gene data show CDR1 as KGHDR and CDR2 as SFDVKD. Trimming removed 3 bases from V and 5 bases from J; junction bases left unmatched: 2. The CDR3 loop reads CATSDTSGSDEQYF. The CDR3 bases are TGTGCCACCAGTGATACTAGCGGGAGCGACGAGCAGTACTTC.